Presented here are 21 T cell receptor beta chains from one specimen sequenced in a study of shared clonotypes between healthy human individuals. Using immunoSEQ multiplex PCR, the repertoire was profiled, and TCRdb retains in-frame clones only, with some absent. The sample includes some 2,400,000 clones, roughly 95% seen only once; the top ten take around 0.13%. Material: naive CD4+ T cells sorted from blood. Described subset: CD45RA+ positively selected. Receptor source: a man aged 18 to 35 in good health.

The sample holds one count of this clone. Other DNA sequences in this specimen translate into the identical CDR3. V and J are TRBV5-1 and TRBJ2-3; 9 bases map to TRBD1. The V and J ends lost 0 bases and 2 bases, in that order; junction bases with no gene match: 4. Germline CDR1 and CDR2: SGHRS and YFSETQ. This CDR3 spans 16 amino acids. In nucleotides, the CDR3 is TGCGCCAGCAGCTTGGCCGGGACAGGGCTCACAGATACGCAGTATTTT. It yields the protein CASSLAGTGLTDTQYF. Full variable domain (rest looked up from reference TRBV5-1 and TRBJ2-3): KAGVTQTPRYLIKTRGQQVTLSCSPISGHRSVSWYQQTPGQGLQFLFEYFSETQRNKGNFPGRFSGRQFSNSRSEMNVSTLELGDSALYLCASSLAGTGLTDTQYFGPGTRLTVL.

The J gene is TRBJ2-1, the V gene TRBV15, with D perhaps TRBD1 (5 bases). The ends were cut back, 3 bases at V and 7 bases at J, with 13 bases in the middle. The CDR3 sequence is 14 residues long. CDR1 and CDR2 (germline): LNHNV, YYDKDF (reference sequence). CDR3: CATSSWGHQNEQFF. The CDR3, as DNA: TGTGCCACCAGCAGTTGGGGCCATCAAAATGAGCAGTTCTTC.

The chain carries TRBV10-3 and TRBJ1-4; D is ambiguous. Per germline, CDR1 ENHRY and CDR2 SYGVKD. Trimming shortened V by 6 bases and J by 0 bases, and 8 bases separated the two germline ends. The CDR3 consists of 14 residues. The CDR3 region is CAIRAGPTNEKLFF. In nucleotides, the CDR3 is TGTGCCATCAGGGCCGGGCCAACTAATGAAAAACTGTTTTTT.

The rearrangement joins TRBV18 to TRBJ2-5; D unresolved. V lost 6 bases, J lost 2 bases, and 10 bases lay in between. In germline, CDR1 is KGHSH, CDR2 LQKENI. This CDR3 region has 13 residues. The CDR3 is CASSLHFQETQYF. CDR3 in DNA: TGTGCCAGCTCCCTACACTTTCAAGAGACCCAGTACTTC.

In its sample, this clone was seen once. The chain couples TRBV11-2 to TRBJ2-7, with 7 bases identical to TRBD1. The trim removed 3 bases at V and 7 bases at J, leaving 12 bases unmatched. Germline assignment: CDR1 SGHAT and CDR2 FQNNGV. This CDR3 region has 15 residues. CDR3 sequence (DNA): TGTGCCAGCAGCTTGATGGCACTAGGGACAGTTGAGCAGTACTTC. Its translation is CASSLMALGTVEQYF.

V is TRBV18 and J is TRBJ1-3, with 9 bases that match TRBD1. Germline loops: CDR1 KGHSH, CDR2 LQKENI. The CDR3 has 16 amino acids. V dropped 0 bases and J dropped 4; count of bases not matched to a gene: 4. The CDR3 region is CASSPPSTGGGNTIYF. The CDR3 nucleotides read TGTGCCAGCTCACCACCTAGCACAGGGGGCGGAAACACCATATATTTT.

The rearrangement uses TRBV29-1 and TRBJ1-1; no clear D gene. The V end lost 5 bases, the J end lost 1 base, and 11 bases lay between the germline ends. CDR3 length equals 13 residues. The germline CDR1 and CDR2 sequences are SQVTM and ANQGSEA. CDR3 nucleotides: TGCAGCGTTTACGGCCAGGCGAACACTGAAGCTTTCTTT. Residues: CSVYGQANTEAFF.

This clone was seen only once. The J gene is TRBJ2-2, the V gene TRBV11-2; no firm D call. Trimming took 2 bases from V and 0 from J, leaving 10 bases between them. The length of the CDR3 is 16 residues. The germline gives CDR1 SGHAT, CDR2 FQNNGV. The CDR3 DNA is TGTGCCAGCAGCTTACTTCGGCTAACGAACACCGGGGAGCTGTTTTTT. Amino acids: CASSLLRLTNTGELFF.

The chain carries TRBV7-9 and TRBJ2-1; 12 bases are a match to TRBD2. The CDR3 loop spans 16 amino acids. Germline trimming cut 4 bases from V and 16 bases from J; bases unmatched to any gene: 17. Germline V gives CDR1 SEHNR, CDR2 FQNEAQ (reference sequence). The DNA for the CDR3 is TGTGCCAGCAGCTCCGGGACTAGCGGGCCTTACGAGGTCATTTTCTTC. Translation gives CASSSGTSGPYEVIFF.

The chain has TRBV28 and TRBJ2-4, with a possible D match to TRBD1 (6 bases). The V gene lost 3 bases and the J gene lost 1 base, with 10 bases spanning the gap. Looked up from germline, CDR1 is MDHEN and CDR2 is SYDVKM. The CDR3 loop spans 15 amino acids. CDR3 loop: CASSFPGAAKNIQYF. The DNA of the CDR3 is TGTGCCAGCAGTTTCCCAGGGGCGGCCAAAAACATTCAGTACTTC. The full variable domain, with the rest looked up from reference TRBV28 and TRBJ2-4, is DVKVTQSSRYLVKRTGEKVFLECVQDMDHENMFWYRQDPGLGLRLIYFSYDVKMKEKGDIPEGYSVSREKKERFSLILESASTNQTSMYLCASSFPGAAKNIQYFGAGTRLSVL.

The rearrangement joins TRBV29-1 to TRBJ1-1; a possible D gene is TRBD1 (6 bases). The CDR3 spans 14 residues. Germline CDR1 is SQVTM and CDR2 is ANQGSEA. The V and J ends lost 4 bases and 0 bases respectively, with 12 bases between them. The DNA for the CDR3 is TGCAGCGTTGCGGCGGACAGCCTGAACACTGAAGCTTTCTTT. Amino acids: CSVAADSLNTEAFF.

This clone has more than one count but fewer than ten. Different DNA sequences within this sample yield the same CDR3. The chain recombines TRBV5-1 with TRBJ1-1; no definite D call. From germline, CDR1 is SGHRS and CDR2 YFSETQ. The V end was cut by 0 bases, the J end by 1 base, with 4 bases between. This CDR3 has 13 residues. CDR3 loop: CASSLGTNTEAFF. Written as DNA, the CDR3 is TGCGCCAGCAGCTTGGGTACGAACACTGAAGCTTTCTTT. Filled out from reference TRBV5-1 and TRBJ1-1, the complete variable domain reads KAGVTQTPRYLIKTRGQQVTLSCSPISGHRSVSWYQQTPGQGLQFLFEYFSETQRNKGNFPGRFSGRQFSNSRSEMNVSTLELGDSALYLCASSLGTNTEAFFGQGTRLTVV.

The chain recombines TRBV4-1 with TRBJ1-1, with unresolved D. The CDR3 is made up of 11 amino acids. The ends were cut back, 0 bases at V and 10 bases at J, with 6 bases in the middle. In germline, CDR1 is MGHRA, CDR2 YSYEKL. The CDR3 nucleotides read TGCGCCAGCAGCCAAGAAGCCAGAGCTTTCTTT. Its translation is CASSQEARAFF.

The chain joins TRBV6-6 to TRBJ1-2; possible D gene TRBD1, 5 bases. The V end was cut by 2 bases, the J end by 2 bases, with 15 bases between. The CDR3 extends over 16 amino acids. The germline V gene encodes CDR1 MNHNY and CDR2 SVGAGI (reference sequence). The CDR3: CASSYRVQGLNYGYTF. Written as DNA, the CDR3 is TGTGCCAGCAGTTACAGGGTCCAGGGCCTAAACTATGGCTACACCTTC.

This chain links TRBV18 with TRBJ2-7; D unclear. CDR1 is KGHSH, CDR2 LQKENI, per germline. The CDR3 has 15 amino acids. The V gene lost 0 bases and the J gene lost 2 bases, with 11 bases spanning the gap. CDR3 protein: CASSPPRTVAYEQYF. Written as DNA, the CDR3 is TGTGCCAGCTCACCACCACGGACGGTCGCCTACGAGCAGTACTTC.

The rearrangement joins TRBV7-2 to TRBJ1-1, with D possibly matching TRBD1 (6 bases). The CDR3 has 15 residues. V was trimmed by 5 bases and J by 4 bases, leaving 17 bases between them. Germline V CDR1 and CDR2: SGHTA, FQGNSA. This chain's CDR3 is CASSPPWGGGTEAFF. In nucleotides, the CDR3 is TGTGCCAGCAGCCCCCCGTGGGGAGGGGGCACTGAAGCTTTCTTT.

The V gene is TRBV20-1, the J gene TRBJ1-1, with D perhaps matching TRBD1 (5 bases). V was trimmed by 5 bases and J by 9 bases, leaving 13 bases between them. Germline CDR1 and CDR2: DFQATT and SNEGSKA (reference sequence). The CDR3 extends over 11 amino acids. This CDR3 is CSAFRQRQAFF. The CDR3 DNA sequence: TGCAGTGCTTTCCGACAGAGACAAGCTTTCTTT.

The chain carries TRBV27 and TRBJ1-1; 8 bases are shared with TRBD1. This CDR3 has 14 residues. Trimming took 5 bases from V and 3 from J; bases not matched to a gene: 5. Per germline, CDR1 MNHEY and CDR2 SMNVEV (reference sequence). As DNA, the CDR3 is TGTGCCAGCAGTAGCGACAGGGGAGACACTGAAGCTTTCTTT. This gives the protein CASSSDRGDTEAFF.

This clone has more than one count but fewer than ten. The same CDR3 also results from other DNA sequences found in this sample. The chain uses TRBV6-1 and TRBJ1-5, with TRBD1 as a possible D gene (5 bases). This CDR3 contains 15 residues. Between the trimmed V and J ends, which lost 3 bases and 1 base, there was a span of 10 bases. Germline CDR1 MNHNS, CDR2 SASEGT. The CDR3 loop is CASSEGGASNQPQHF. In DNA form, the CDR3 reads TGTGCCAGCAGTGAGGGGGGTGCGAGCAATCAGCCCCAGCATTTT.

This chain joins TRBV6-1 and TRBJ2-7, with 12 bases matching TRBD2. V lost 7 bases to trimming and J lost 2 bases; unmatched junction nucleotides: 3. Germline V CDR1 and CDR2: MNHNS, SASEGT. There are 14 residues in the CDR3. This chain's CDR3 is CASKLAGGTYEQYF. For the CDR3, the DNA is TGTGCCAGCAAGCTAGCGGGAGGGACCTACGAGCAGTACTTC.

This clone was seen just once. The chain joins TRBV28 to TRBJ2-3; tentatively, D is TRBD2 (6 bases). Germline CDR1 MDHEN, CDR2 SYDVKM. This CDR3 is built from 16 residues. Trimming pared 5 bases from V and 6 bases from J, leaving 21 bases between. Written as DNA, the CDR3 is TGTGCCAGCAGTCCGTCGGTAGCGGAGAGGAGGGATACGCAGTATTTT. Translation gives CASSPSVAERRDTQYF.